The 6 T cell receptor beta chains listed next were all sequenced from one sample in a study of cytomegalovirus exposure and HLA in healthy donors. This PCR relied on a set of 60 Vbeta primers and 13 Jbeta primers. Generated by immunoSEQ multiplex PCR, the TCRdb table keeps only in-frame clones and is missing some. The sample includes tens of thousands of clones, about 72% of them seen just once. The sequenced material came from PBMCs. The origin of the receptors is a young man in good health and CMV-seronegative.

The genes are TRBV25-1 and TRBJ2-1, with TRBD2 identical over 7 bases. CDR1 and CDR2 from the germline V gene are MGHDK and SYGVNS. The CDR3 totals 16 residues. The V gene end was trimmed by 4 bases and the J gene end by 10 bases; junction bases not matched to a gene: 16. The CDR3 sequence is CASSAPELTSRREQFF. CDR3 coding DNA: TGTGCCAGCAGTGCCCCCGAGCTGACTAGCCGTAGAGAGCAGTTCTTC.

V gene TRBV2 combines with J gene TRBJ1-3, with 7 bases that match TRBD1. The CDR3 is 15 amino acids. With 6 bases clipped from V and 2 bases from J, the junction kept 7 bases outside the gene matches. The germline V gene encodes CDR1 SNHLY and CDR2 FYNNEI. CDR3 in amino acids: CASRLLDRAGNTIYF. The CDR3 nucleotides are TGTGCCAGCAGATTACTTGACAGGGCTGGAAACACCATATATTTT.

The chain combines TRBV19 with TRBJ2-2; TRBD1 might be the D (5 bases). Trimming stripped 7 bases from V and 3 bases from J, with 15 bases between. CDR3 length: 15 residues. The V gene's germline CDR1 is LNHDA and CDR2 SQIVND (reference sequence). The CDR3 loop reads CASIGPRGYTGELFF. The CDR3 bases are TGTGCCAGTATAGGCCCAAGGGGATACACCGGGGAGCTGTTTTTT.

The V and J genes are TRBV5-1 and TRBJ1-1, with D maybe TRBD1 (6 bases). This CDR3 region has 14 residues. Trimming left V 4 bases short and J 3 bases short, with 13 bases between. The germline gives CDR1 SGHRS, CDR2 YFSETQ. CDR3 coding DNA: TGCGCCAGCAGCGCCTCCACAGGGCACACTGAAGCTTTCTTT. Amino acid sequence: CASSASTGHTEAFF.

A note on this clone: This CDR3 is also generated by other DNA sequences in the sample. The chain couples TRBV5-1 to TRBJ2-2; possible D gene TRBD2, 6 bases. The CDR3 consists of 13 residues. CDR1 and CDR2 (germline): SGHRS, YFSETQ. Trimming removed 5 bases from V and 2 bases from J, with 7 bases in between. CDR3 nucleotide sequence: TGCGCCAGCAGTAGCGGAAACACCGGGGAGCTGTTTTTT. It translates to CASSSGNTGELFF.

The genes are TRBV5-1 and TRBJ2-3; D ambiguous. The V and J ends lost 4 bases and 0 bases respectively, with 6 bases between them. CDR1 is SGHRS, CDR2 YFSETQ, per germline. The CDR3 extends over 13 amino acids. In nucleotides, the CDR3 is TGCGCCAGCAGCCTCACAAGCACAGATACGCAGTATTTT. Amino acids: CASSLTSTDTQYF.